A single TCR beta chain is shown here with its context. Germline V gene data show CDR1 as KGHSH and CDR2 as LQKENI. Trimming removed 2 bases from V and 4 bases from J, with 12 bases in between. The CDR3 runs 15 residues. This sample was included in a study of blood T cell repertoires in COVID-19. Study overall: Samples of COVID-19 (acute and convalescent) were obtained from the United States, Italy and Spain.

Clones were read by immunoSEQ multiplex PCR, and TCRdb kept only the in-frame ones, dropping some. The profile covers around 68,000 clones, with roughly 82% appearing a single time and roughly a sixth taken by the ten largest. This chain links TRBV18 with TRBJ1-5, with TRBD1 as a possible D gene (5 bases). Sequenced: peripheral blood. The TCR comes from a man older than 75 with active COVID-19. This chain's CDR3 is CASSPGIGVNQPQHF. CDR3 bases: TGTGCCAGCTCACCAGGTATAGGGGTTAATCAGCCCCAGCATTTT.